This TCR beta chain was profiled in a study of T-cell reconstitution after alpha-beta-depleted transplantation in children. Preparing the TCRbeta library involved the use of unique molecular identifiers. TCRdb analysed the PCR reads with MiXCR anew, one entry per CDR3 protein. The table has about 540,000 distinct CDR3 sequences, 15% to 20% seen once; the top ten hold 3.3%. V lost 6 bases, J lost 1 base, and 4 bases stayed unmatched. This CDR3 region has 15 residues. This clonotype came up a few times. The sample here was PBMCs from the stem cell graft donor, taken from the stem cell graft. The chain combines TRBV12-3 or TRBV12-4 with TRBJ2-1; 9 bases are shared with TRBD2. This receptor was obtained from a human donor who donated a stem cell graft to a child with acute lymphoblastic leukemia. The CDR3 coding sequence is TGTGCCAGCAGGCTAGCGGGATCATCCTACAATGAGCAGTTCTTC. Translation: CASRLAGSSYNEQFF.